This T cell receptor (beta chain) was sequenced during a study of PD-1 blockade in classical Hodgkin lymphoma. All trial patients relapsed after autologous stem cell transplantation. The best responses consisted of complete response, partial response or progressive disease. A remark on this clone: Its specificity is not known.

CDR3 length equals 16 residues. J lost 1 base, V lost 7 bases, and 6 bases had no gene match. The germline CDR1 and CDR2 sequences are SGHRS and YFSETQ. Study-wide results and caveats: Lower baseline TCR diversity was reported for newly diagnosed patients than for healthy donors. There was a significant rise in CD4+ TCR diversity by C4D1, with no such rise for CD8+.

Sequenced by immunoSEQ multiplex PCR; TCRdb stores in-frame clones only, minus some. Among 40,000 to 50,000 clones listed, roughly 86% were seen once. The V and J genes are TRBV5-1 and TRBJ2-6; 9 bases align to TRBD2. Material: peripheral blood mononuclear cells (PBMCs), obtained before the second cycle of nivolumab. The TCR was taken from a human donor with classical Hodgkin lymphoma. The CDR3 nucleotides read TGCGCCAGCCGGCCGACTAGCGGATCTGGGGCCAACGTCCTGACTTTC. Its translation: CASRPTSGSGANVLTF.